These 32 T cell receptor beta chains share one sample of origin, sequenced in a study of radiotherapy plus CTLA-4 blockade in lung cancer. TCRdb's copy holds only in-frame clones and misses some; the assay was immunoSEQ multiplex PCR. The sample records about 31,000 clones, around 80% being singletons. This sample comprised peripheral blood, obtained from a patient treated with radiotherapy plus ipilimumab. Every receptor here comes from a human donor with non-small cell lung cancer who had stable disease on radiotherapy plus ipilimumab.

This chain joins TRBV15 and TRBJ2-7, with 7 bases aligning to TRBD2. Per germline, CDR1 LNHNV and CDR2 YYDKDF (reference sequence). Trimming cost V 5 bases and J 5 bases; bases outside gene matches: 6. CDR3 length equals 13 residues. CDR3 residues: CATSPLGGNEQYV. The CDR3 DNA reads TGTGCCACCAGCCCCTTGGGAGGGAACGAGCAGTACGTC.

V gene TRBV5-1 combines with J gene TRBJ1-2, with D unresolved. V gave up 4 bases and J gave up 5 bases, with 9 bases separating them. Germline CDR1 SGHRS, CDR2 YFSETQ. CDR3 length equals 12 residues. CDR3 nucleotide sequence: TGCGCCAGCAGCGCAGGAGAGTATGGCTACACCTTC. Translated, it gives CASSAGEYGYTF.

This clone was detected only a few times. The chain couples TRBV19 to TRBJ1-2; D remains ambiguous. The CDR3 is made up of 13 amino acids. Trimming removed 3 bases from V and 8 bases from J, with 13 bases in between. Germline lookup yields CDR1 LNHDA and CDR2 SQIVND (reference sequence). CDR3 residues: CASSIWREGGYTF. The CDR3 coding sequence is TGTGCCAGTAGTATTTGGAGGGAAGGGGGCTACACCTTC.

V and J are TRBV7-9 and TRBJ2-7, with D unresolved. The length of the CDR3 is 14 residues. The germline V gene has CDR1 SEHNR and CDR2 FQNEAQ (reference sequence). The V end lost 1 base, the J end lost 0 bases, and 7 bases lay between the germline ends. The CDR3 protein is CASSLGPSSYEQYF. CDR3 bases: TGTGCCAGCAGCTTAGGACCGAGCTCCTACGAGCAGTACTTC. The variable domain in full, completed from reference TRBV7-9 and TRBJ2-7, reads DTGVSQNPRHKITKRGQNVTFRCDPISEHNRLYWYRQTLGQGPEFLTYFQNEAQLEKSRLLSDRFSAERPKGSFSTLEIQRTEQGDSAMYLCASSLGPSSYEQYFGPGTRLTVT.

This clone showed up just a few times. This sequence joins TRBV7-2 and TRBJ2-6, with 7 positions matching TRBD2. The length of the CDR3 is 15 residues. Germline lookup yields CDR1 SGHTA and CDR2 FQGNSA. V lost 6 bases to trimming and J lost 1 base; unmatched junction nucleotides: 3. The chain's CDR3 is CASRHSGSGANVLTF. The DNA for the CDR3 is TGTGCCAGCAGGCATAGCGGGTCTGGGGCCAACGTCCTGACTTTC.

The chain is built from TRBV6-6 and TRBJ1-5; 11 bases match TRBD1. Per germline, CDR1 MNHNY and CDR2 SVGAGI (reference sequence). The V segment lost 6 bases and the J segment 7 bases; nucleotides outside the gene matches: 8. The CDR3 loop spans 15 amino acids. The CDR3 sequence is CASRPGTGGRQPQHF. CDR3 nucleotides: TGTGCCAGCAGGCCCGGGACAGGGGGGCGACAGCCCCAGCATTTT.

The CDR3 DNA is TGTGCCAGCAGCTCCTCGGGGGGGGAGACCCAGTACTTC. The encoded protein is CASSSSGGETQYF. The rearrangement uses TRBV7-9 and TRBJ2-5; 8 bases align to TRBD2. V trimming: 4 bases; J trimming: 5 bases; junction bases outside the gene matches: 3. Germline V gives CDR1 SEHNR, CDR2 FQNEAQ (reference sequence). This CDR3 is built from 13 residues.

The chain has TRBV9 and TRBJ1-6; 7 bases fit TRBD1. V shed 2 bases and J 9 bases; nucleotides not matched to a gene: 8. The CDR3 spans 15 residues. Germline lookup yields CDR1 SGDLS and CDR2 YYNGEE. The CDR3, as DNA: TGTGCCAGCAGCGTCCGACAGGGCTTCGGTTCACCCCTCCACTTT. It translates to CASSVRQGFGSPLHF.

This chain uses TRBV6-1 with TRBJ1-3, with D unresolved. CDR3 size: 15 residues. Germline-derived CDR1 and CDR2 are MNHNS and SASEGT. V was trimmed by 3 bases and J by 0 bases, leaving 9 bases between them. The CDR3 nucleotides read TGTGCCAGCAGTGATGTACTGCTCTCTGGAAACACCATATATTTT. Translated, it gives CASSDVLLSGNTIYF.

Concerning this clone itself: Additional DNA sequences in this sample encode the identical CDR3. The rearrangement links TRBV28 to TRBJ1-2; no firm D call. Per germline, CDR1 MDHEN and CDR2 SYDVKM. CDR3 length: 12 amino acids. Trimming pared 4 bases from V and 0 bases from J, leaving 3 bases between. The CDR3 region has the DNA TGTGCCAGCAGTTCACCTAACTATGGCTACACCTTC. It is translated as CASSSPNYGYTF.

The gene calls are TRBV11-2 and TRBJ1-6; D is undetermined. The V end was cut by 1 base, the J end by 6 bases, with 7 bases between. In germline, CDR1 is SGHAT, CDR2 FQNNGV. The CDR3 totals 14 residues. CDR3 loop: CASSLAGINSPLHF. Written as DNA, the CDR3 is TGTGCCAGCAGCTTAGCCGGGATTAATTCACCCCTCCACTTT.

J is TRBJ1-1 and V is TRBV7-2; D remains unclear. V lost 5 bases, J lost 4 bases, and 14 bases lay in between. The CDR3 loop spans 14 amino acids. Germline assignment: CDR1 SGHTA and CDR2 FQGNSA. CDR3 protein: CASSEGSWTTEAFF. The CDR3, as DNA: TGTGCCAGCAGCGAAGGTTCCTGGACCACTGAAGCTTTCTTT. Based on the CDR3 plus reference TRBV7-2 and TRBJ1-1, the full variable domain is GAGVSQSPSNKVTEKGKDVELRCDPISGHTALYWYRQSLGQGLEFLIYFQGNSAPDKSGLPSDRFSAERTGGSVSTLTIQRTQQEDSAVYLCASSEGSWTTEAFFGQGTRLTVV.

The CDR3 loop reads CASRDSFGSNQPQHF. CDR3 nucleotide sequence: TGTGCCAGCAGAGACAGTTTTGGAAGCAATCAGCCCCAGCATTTT. V and J are TRBV6-5 and TRBJ1-5, with TRBD1 as a possible D gene (5 bases). V lost 6 bases, J lost 1 base, and 13 bases lay in between. This CDR3 comprises 15 residues. CDR1 and CDR2 (germline): MNHEY, SVGAGI.

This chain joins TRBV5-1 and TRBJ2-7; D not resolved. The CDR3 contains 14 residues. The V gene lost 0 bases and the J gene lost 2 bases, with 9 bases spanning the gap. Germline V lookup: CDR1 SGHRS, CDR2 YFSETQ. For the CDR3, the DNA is TGCGCCAGCAGCTTGGTCCCTGGGACCTACGAGCAGTACTTC. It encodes CASSLVPGTYEQYF.

The CDR3 DNA reads TGTGCCAGCAGCTTGGGAGGGACAGGGTGGTACGTC. Translation: CASSLGGTGWYV. V and J are TRBV5-6 and TRBJ2-7; 9 positions agree with TRBD1. The CDR3 is 12 amino acids. The V segment lost 0 bases and the J segment 12 bases; nucleotides outside the gene matches: 4. The germline CDR1 and CDR2 sequences are SGHDT and YYEEEE.

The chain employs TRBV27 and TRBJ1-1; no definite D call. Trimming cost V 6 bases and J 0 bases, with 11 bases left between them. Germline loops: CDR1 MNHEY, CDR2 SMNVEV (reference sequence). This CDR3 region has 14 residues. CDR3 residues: CASRRSTMNTEAFF. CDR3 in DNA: TGTGCCAGCAGGCGGAGCACTATGAACACTGAAGCTTTCTTT.

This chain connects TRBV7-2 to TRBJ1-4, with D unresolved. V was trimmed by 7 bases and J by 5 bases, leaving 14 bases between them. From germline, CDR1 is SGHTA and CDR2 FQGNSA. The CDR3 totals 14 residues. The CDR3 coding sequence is TGTGCCAGCACACACTGGAGGCGGAATGAAAAACTGTTTTTT. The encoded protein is CASTHWRRNEKLFF.

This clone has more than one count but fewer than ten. The CDR3 reads CASSRSGTGVMNTEAFF. The DNA of the CDR3 is TGTGCCAGCAGCCGCTCCGGGACAGGGGTTATGAACACTGAAGCTTTCTTT. The V gene is TRBV5-4, the J gene TRBJ1-1; 10 bases line up with TRBD1. Germline CDR1 SGHNT, CDR2 YYREEE (reference sequence). After removal of 4 bases from V and 0 bases from J, the junction contained 9 bases not matched to a gene. The CDR3 is 17 residues long.

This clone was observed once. CDR3 region: CASRTSSGDTQYF. The CDR3 nucleotides are TGTGCCAGCAGGACTTCCTCGGGAGATACGCAGTATTTT. The genes are TRBV7-2 and TRBJ2-3; D unclear. CDR3 length equals 13 residues. The germline V and J ends were trimmed by 6 bases and 5 bases, with 12 bases remaining between them. Germline-derived CDR1 and CDR2 are SGHTA and FQGNSA.

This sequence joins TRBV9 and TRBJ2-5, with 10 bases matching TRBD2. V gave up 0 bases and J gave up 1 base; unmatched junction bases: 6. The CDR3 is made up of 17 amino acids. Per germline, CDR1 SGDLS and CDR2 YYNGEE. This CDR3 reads CASSVAAGGPGQETQYF. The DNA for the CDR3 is TGTGCCAGCAGCGTAGCAGCGGGGGGGCCAGGCCAAGAGACCCAGTACTTC.

CDR3 DNA: TGTGCCAGCAGTTACCAGGGGATCCGTTCCGGGGAGCTGTTTTTT. It encodes CASSYQGIRSGELFF. The chain is built from TRBV2 and TRBJ2-2, with D tentatively TRBD1 (6 bases). Germline CDR1 and CDR2: SNHLY and FYNNEI. V was clipped by 5 bases and J by 6 bases, with 16 bases between them. The CDR3 sequence is 15 residues long.

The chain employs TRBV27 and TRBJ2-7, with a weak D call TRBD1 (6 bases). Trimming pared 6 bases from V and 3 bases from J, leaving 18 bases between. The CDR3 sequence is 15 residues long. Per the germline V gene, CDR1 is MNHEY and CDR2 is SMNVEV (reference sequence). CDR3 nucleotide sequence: TGTGCCAGCAGGCCGATGGGGGCGAACATCTACGAGCAGTACTTC. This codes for CASRPMGANIYEQYF.

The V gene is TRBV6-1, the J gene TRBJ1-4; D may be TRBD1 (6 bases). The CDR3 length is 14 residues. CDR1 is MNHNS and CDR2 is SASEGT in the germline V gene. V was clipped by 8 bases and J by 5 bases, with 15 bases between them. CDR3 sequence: CASSGQGLNEKLFF. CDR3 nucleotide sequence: TGTGCCAGCTCGGGGCAGGGGTTGAATGAAAAACTGTTTTTT.

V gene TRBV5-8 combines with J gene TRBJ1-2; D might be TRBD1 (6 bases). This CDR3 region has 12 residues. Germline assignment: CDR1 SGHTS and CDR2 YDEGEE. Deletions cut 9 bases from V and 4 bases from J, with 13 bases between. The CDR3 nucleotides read TGTGCCACCTCGGGGGGCGGCTATGGCTACACCTTC. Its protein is CATSGGGYGYTF.

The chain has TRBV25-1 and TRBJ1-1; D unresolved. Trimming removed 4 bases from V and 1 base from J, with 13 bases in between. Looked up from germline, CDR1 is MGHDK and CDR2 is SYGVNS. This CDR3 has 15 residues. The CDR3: CASSAIDRPNTEAFF. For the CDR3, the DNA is TGTGCCAGCAGTGCGATTGACCGGCCGAACACTGAAGCTTTCTTT.

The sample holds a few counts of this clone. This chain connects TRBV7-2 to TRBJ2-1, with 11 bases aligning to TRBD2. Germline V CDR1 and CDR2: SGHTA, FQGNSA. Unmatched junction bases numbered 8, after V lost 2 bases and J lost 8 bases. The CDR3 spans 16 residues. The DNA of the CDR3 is TGTGCCAGCAGCTTAAGGCTAGCGGGGGGCTGGGATGAGCAGTTCTTC. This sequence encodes CASSLRLAGGWDEQFF.

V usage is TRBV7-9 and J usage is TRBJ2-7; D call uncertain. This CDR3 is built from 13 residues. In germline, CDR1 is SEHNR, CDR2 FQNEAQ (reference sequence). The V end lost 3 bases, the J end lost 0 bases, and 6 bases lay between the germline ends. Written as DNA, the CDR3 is TGTGCCAGCAGCTTCCCAGCCTCCTACGAGCAGTACTTC. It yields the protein CASSFPASYEQYF.

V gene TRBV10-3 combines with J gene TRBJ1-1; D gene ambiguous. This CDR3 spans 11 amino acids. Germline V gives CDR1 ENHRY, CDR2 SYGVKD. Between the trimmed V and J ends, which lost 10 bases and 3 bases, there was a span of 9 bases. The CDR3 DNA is TGTGCCACGTCCGCGGACACTGAAGCTTTCTTT. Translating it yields CATSADTEAFF.

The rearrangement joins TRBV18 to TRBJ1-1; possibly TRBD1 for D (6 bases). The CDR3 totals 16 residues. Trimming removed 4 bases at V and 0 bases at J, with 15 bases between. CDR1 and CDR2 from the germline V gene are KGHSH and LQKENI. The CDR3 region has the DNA TGTGCCAGCTCACAATTCGCAGGGGTAGTGAACACTGAAGCTTTCTTT. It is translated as CASSQFAGVVNTEAFF.

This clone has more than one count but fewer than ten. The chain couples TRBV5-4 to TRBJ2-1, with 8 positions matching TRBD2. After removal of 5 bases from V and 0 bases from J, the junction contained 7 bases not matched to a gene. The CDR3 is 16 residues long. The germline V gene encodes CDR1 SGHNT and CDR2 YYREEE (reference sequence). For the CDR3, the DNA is TGTGCCAGCAGGCGGGGCGGGGGGAGCTCCTACAATGAGCAGTTCTTC. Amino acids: CASRRGGGSSYNEQFF.

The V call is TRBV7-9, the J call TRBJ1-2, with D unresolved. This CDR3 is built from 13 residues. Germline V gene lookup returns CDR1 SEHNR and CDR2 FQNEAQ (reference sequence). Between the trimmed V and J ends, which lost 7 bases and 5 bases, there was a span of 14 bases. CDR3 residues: CASTVDAAYGYTF. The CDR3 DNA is TGTGCCAGCACCGTGGACGCAGCATATGGCTACACCTTC.

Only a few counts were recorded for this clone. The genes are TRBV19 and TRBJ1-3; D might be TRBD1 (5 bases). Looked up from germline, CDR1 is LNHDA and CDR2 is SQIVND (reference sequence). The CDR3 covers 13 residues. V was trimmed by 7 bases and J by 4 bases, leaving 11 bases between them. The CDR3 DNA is TGTGCCAGTACCTTGGACATCGGAAACACCATATATTTT. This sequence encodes CASTLDIGNTIYF.